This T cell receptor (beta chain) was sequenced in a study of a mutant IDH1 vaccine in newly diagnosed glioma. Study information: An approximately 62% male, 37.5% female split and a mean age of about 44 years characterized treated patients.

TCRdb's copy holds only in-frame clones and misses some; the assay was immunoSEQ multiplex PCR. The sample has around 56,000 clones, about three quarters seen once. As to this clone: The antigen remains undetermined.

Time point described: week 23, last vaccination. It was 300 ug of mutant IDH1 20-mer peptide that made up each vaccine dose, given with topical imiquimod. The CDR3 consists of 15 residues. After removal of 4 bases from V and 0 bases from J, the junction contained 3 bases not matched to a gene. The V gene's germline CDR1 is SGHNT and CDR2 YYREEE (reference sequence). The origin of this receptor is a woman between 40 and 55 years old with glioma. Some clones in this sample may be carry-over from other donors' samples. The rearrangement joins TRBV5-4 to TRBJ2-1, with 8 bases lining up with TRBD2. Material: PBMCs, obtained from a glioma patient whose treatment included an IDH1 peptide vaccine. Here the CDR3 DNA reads TGTGCCAGCAGCCCGGGGGGGAGCTCCTACAATGAGCAGTTCTTC. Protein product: CASSPGGSSYNEQFF.